This T cell receptor beta chain was sequenced in a study of CD8 T cells in Susac syndrome. The study's findings and limits: As the study acknowledged, the number of individuals who were part of its TCR sequencing and HLA analysis was relatively small.

V gave up 0 bases and J gave up 5 bases, with 5 bases separating them. Germline assignment: CDR1 SGHDN and CDR2 FVKESK. The CDR3 is 13 residues long. Sequencing targeted TCR beta in blood CD8+ and CD4+ T cells. CD8+ and CD4+ T cells were negatively isolated; TEMRA cells were FACS-enriched. To note about this clonotype: Its antigen remains unknown.

The RNA, roughly 0.45 to 1 ug, was put through reverse transcription using random hexamers. Amplification of TCR beta CDR3 used immunoSEQ multiplex PCR across 54 Vbeta and 13 Jbeta. TCRdb independently ran MiXCR on the immunoSEQ multiplex PCR reads; one entry per CDR3 protein. The sample consists of 70,000 or so distinct CDR3 sequences, around 96% of them appearing once. The origin of this receptor is a human donor with multiple sclerosis. Sequences were obtained from CD8+ T cells from PBMCs. The J gene is TRBJ2-1, the V gene TRBV14, with D hard to call. The CDR3 protein is CASSQDMDNEQFF. CDR3 DNA: TGTGCCAGCAGCCAAGATATGGACAATGAGCAGTTCTTC. The complete variable domain, with remaining parts taken from reference TRBV14 and TRBJ2-1, reads EAGVTQFPSHSVIEKGQTVTLRCDPISGHDNLYWYRRVMGKEIKFLLHFVKESKQDESGMPNNRFLAERTGGTYSTLKVQPAELEDSGVYFCASSQDMDNEQFFGPGTRLTVL.